This T cell receptor beta chain was retrieved from a study of blood T cells in healthy people across ages. General study points: Roughly linear age-related decline in beta diversity appeared, significant by age roughly 40.

This clonotype appeared a few times. Its antigen is not known. The germline gives CDR1 SGHVS, CDR2 FNYEAQ. The V gene end was trimmed by 5 bases and the J gene end by 4 bases; junction bases not matched to a gene: 7. The CDR3 has 15 amino acids. Combining a sample-barcoded 5' primer with a J-beta primer mix, a second PCR ran for roughly 7 to 11 cycles. Each cDNA molecule received a tag from a template-switch adaptor that had 12 random nucleotides. TCRdb re-derived calls from the 5' RACE reads in MiXCR, one entry per CDR3 protein. The sample comprises 700,000 to 950,000 distinct CDR3 sequences, about three fifths of which are singletons, and about 20% rests with the top ten.

Sequencing was carried out using blood. The chain links TRBV7-6 to TRBJ2-1, with 8 nucleotides matching TRBD2. The clonotype was recovered from a man aged 30-40 years in good health. The CDR3 region is CASSTTAGGYNEQFF. The CDR3 DNA sequence: TGTGCCAGCAGCACCACGGCGGGAGGATACAATGAGCAGTTCTTC.